In this sample, the clone carrying this T cell receptor beta chain turned up once. Its antigen remains unknown. Trimming cost V 2 bases and J 2 bases, with 9 bases left between them. Germline V lookup: CDR1 SGHTA, CDR2 FQGTGA. CDR3 length: 14 residues. This entry belongs to a study of OX40 agonist ivuxolimab in advanced cancers. Study background: Those enrolled were 82.7% male, with a mean age of about 66 years and ages from about 20 to 79. Previous treatment with anti-PD-1, anti-PD-L1 or anti-CTLA-4 therapy was allowed; less than 45% had received some. Regarding the study as a whole: Certain nonresponders additionally had low normalized T-cell clonal expansion. Relative to CD4+, CD8+ T cells held more expanded clones on average.

Repertoires were generated with immunoSEQ multiplex PCR, while TCRdb's copy carries only in-frame clones and drops some. The repertoire holds approximately 120,000 clones, with roughly 92% as singletons. V usage is TRBV7-3 and J usage is TRBJ2-5; possible D gene TRBD2, 6 bases. The sequences come from CD4+ or CD8+ T cells sorted from blood, collected in a trial of the OX40 agonist ivuxolimab. This TCR derives from an adult with an advanced solid tumor such as melanoma, head and neck, liver or kidney cancer. As DNA, the CDR3 is TGTGCCAGCAGCTTAGGAGGGAAACAAGAGACCCAGTACTTC. Translating gives CASSLGGKQETQYF. Supplemented by reference TRBV7-3 and TRBJ2-5, the full variable domain reads GAGVSQTPSNKVTEKGKYVELRCDPISGHTALYWYRQSLGQGPEFLIYFQGTGAADDSGLPNDRFFAVRPEGSVSTLKIQRTERGDSAVYLCASSLGGKQETQYFGPGTRLLVL.